Sequencing of this T cell receptor beta chain was carried out in a study of Ad26.COV2.S vaccination and SARS-CoV-2 variants. As for the study in general: Intramuscular Ad26.COV2.S at 5x10^10 or 1x10^11 viral particles.

In the case of this clone: The antigen is not known.

CDR1 is LGHNA and CDR2 is YSLEER in the germline V gene. The CDR3 consists of 14 residues. Trimming removed 1 base from V and 13 bases from J; junction bases left unmatched: 7. General study results and limits: Vaccine and placebo recipients had comparable breadth of non-spike TCRs. Researchers cautioned that TCR breadth and depth analyses may have underestimated total T cell responses.

Here immunoSEQ multiplex PCR was the method, and the copy in TCRdb shows in-frame clones only, minus some. The table shows about 420,000 clones, with roughly 90% occurring only once. The treatment was: 15 to 20 received Ad26.COV2.S at low or high dose, single or two shots; about five received placebo; per-sample allocation not given. Samples analyzed were those drawn on day 63 after the first vaccine or placebo injection. It was Wuhan-strain SARS-CoV-2 spike that the Ad26 vaccine vector expressed. The material sequenced was peripheral blood, taken in a trial of Ad26.COV2.S vaccine versus placebo. The source is a person aged 18 to 65 who received the Ad26.COV2.S COVID-19 vaccine or a placebo. The chain recombines TRBV4-3 with TRBJ1-1; TRBD1 matches at 12 bases. This CDR3 is CASSQAGTGGVGFF. CDR3 DNA: TGCGCCAGCAGCCAAGCCGGGACAGGGGGCGTCGGTTTCTTT.